Listed below are T cell receptor beta chains from one sample, sequenced in a study of blood T cell repertoires in COVID-19. The method was immunoSEQ multiplex PCR; TCRdb's version includes in-frame clones alone and lacks a portion of them. Among roughly 160,000 clones listed, 85% to 90% were seen once. The sequencing sample was made of peripheral blood. These receptors all come from a man in his 60s with COVID-19, enrolled during active disease. Both conserved end residues are part of each CDR3. D genes are given only for firm matches. The size field is filled for only some rows; it gives once, few, many or a size class.

cdr3_aa,cdr3_nt,clone_size,v_call,cdr3_length,j_call,d_call
CASSLEQGVGTEAFF,TGTGCCAGCAGCTTAGAACAGGGGGTAGGCACTGAAGCTTTCTTT,-,TRBV7-9,15,TRBJ1-1,TRBD1
CATSASGYQPQHF,TGTGCCACCAGTGCTTCAGGCTATCAGCCCCAGCATTTT,-,TRBV24-1,13,TRBJ1-5,-
CASSLLGGTEAFF,TGTGCCAGCAGCCTCCTGGGAGGCACTGAAGCTTTCTTT,-,TRBV6-6,13,TRBJ1-1,-
CASSPALNSPYGYTF,TGTGCCAGCAGTCCCGCCCTGAACAGCCCCTATGGCTACACCTTC,-,TRBV6-4,15,TRBJ1-2,-
CASSTRLAGPYEQYF,TGTGCCAGCAGCACCCGACTAGCGGGACCCTACGAGCAGTACTTC,-,TRBV4-2,15,TRBJ2-7,TRBD2
CASSLDSRYEQYF,TGTGCCAGCAGCTTGGACAGTAGGTACGAGCAGTACTTC,-,TRBV7-2,13,TRBJ2-7,-
CASSPDRPDGYTF,TGCGCCAGCAGCCCGGACAGGCCAGATGGCTACACCTTC,-,TRBV5-1,13,TRBJ1-2,TRBD1
CASRVTGVSYNEQFF,TGTGCCAGCAGGGTCACGGGAGTCTCCTACAATGAGCAGTTCTTC,once,TRBV27,15,TRBJ2-1,-
CATSDGDRGLSTDTQYF,TGTGCCACCAGTGACGGGGACAGGGGGCTTTCCACAGATACGCAGTATTTT,-,TRBV24-1,17,TRBJ2-3,TRBD1
CASISQGNTEAFF,TGTGCCAGCATATCCCAGGGGAACACTGAAGCTTTCTTT,-,TRBV2,13,TRBJ1-1,-
CASSASGRAYTEAFF,TGTGCCAGCAGCGCCTCAGGGAGGGCCTACACTGAAGCTTTCTTT,-,TRBV11-2,15,TRBJ1-1,-
CASSLGTGRNTEAFF,TGCGCCAGCAGCTTGGGGACAGGAAGAAACACTGAAGCTTTCTTT,-,TRBV5-1,15,TRBJ1-1,TRBD1
CASSLGGAGGVETQYF,TGTGCCAGCAGCTTAGGAGGGGCGGGGGGCGTCGAGACCCAGTACTTC,few,TRBV5-4,16,TRBJ2-5,TRBD2
CASSSQGGNSPLHF,TGTGCCAGCAGCTCACAGGGTGGAAATTCACCCCTCCACTTT,-,TRBV7-9,14,TRBJ1-6,-
CASSLGSTAGETQYF,TGTGCCAGCAGTTTAGGTTCAACAGCTGGAGAGACCCAGTACTTC,-,TRBV28,15,TRBJ2-5,-
CASSLEAAGVNTEAFF,TGTGCCAGCAGCTTAGAGGCGGCAGGGGTGAACACTGAAGCTTTCTTT,-,TRBV11-3,16,TRBJ1-1,-
CASSYSSSGRGYEQYF,TGTGCCAGCAGTTACTCGTCTAGCGGGAGGGGGTACGAGCAGTACTTC,-,TRBV6-5,16,TRBJ2-7,TRBD2
CASKANGYEQYF,TGTGCCAGCAAAGCTAACGGCTACGAGCAGTACTTC,-,TRBV11-3,12,TRBJ2-7,-
CASSLSAGMYYGYTF,TGTGCCAGCAGTTTATCAGCAGGGATGTACTATGGCTACACCTTC,-,TRBV27,15,TRBJ1-2,-
CASSSAGGPNEQFF,TGTGCCAGCAGTTCAGCGGGAGGGCCCAATGAGCAGTTCTTC,-,TRBV27,14,TRBJ2-1,TRBD2
CASSQDTAGVSEQFF,TGTGCCAGCAGCCAAGATACAGCGGGAGTGTCTGAGCAGTTCTTC,-,TRBV3-1/TRBV3-2,15,TRBJ2-1,TRBD2
CASSIGPSGKYEQYF,TGTGCCAGTAGTATAGGGCCTAGCGGGAAGTACGAGCAGTACTTC,-,TRBV19,15,TRBJ2-7,TRBD2
CASSRLEGVQYF,TGTGCCAGTAGTAGGCTAGAGGGCGTGCAGTACTTC,-,TRBV19,12,TRBJ2-7,-
CASSKARDRGGQPQHF,TGTGCCAGCAGCAAAGCGCGGGACAGGGGAGGACAGCCCCAGCATTTT,few,TRBV21-1,16,TRBJ1-5,-
CASSYSGQGSGYTF,TGTGCCAGCAGTTACTCCGGACAGGGATCGGGCTACACCTTC,-,TRBV6-5,14,TRBJ1-2,TRBD1
CASSQNRDIGEQYF,TGCGCCAGCAGCCAAAACCGGGACATTGGAGAGCAGTACTTC,-,TRBV4-3,14,TRBJ2-7,-
CASSGVEGANYGYTF,TGTGCCAGCAGCGGAGTGGAGGGAGCTAACTATGGCTACACCTTC,-,TRBV9,15,TRBJ1-2,-
CATRGHSNEQFF,TGTGCCACCAGGGGCCATAGCAATGAGCAGTTCTTC,-,TRBV25-1,12,TRBJ2-1,-
CASSVTAGGLETQYF,TGTGCCAGCAGCGTAACGGCGGGAGGGTTGGAGACCCAGTACTTC,once,TRBV9,15,TRBJ2-5,TRBD2
CAISDQEDYGYTF,TGTGCCATCAGTGATCAGGAAGACTATGGCTACACCTTC,-,TRBV10-3,13,TRBJ1-2,-
CASSHPPSSYNSPLHF,TGTGCCAGCAGCCATCCCCCGAGCTCCTATAATTCACCCCTCCACTTT,-,TRBV3-1/TRBV3-2,16,TRBJ1-6,-
CASSLAVGDSPLHF,TGCGCCAGCAGCTTGGCAGTAGGAGACTCACCCCTCCACTTT,-,TRBV5-1,14,TRBJ1-6,-
CASSYIGQFDFTDTQYF,TGTGCCAGCAGCTATATTGGACAGTTTGACTTCACAGATACGCAGTATTTT,-,TRBV5-8,17,TRBJ2-3,-
CASSLVFLAGGSNEQFF,TGTGCCAGCAGCTTAGTGTTCTTAGCGGGAGGTAGCAATGAGCAGTTCTTC,-,TRBV11-2,17,TRBJ2-1,TRBD2
CASSLVLAGEAYEQYF,TGTGCCAGCAGCTTAGTACTAGCGGGAGAGGCCTACGAGCAGTACTTC,-,TRBV11-3,16,TRBJ2-7,TRBD2
CASSFSLDTQYF,TGTGCCAGCAGCTTTTCATTGGATACGCAGTATTTT,-,TRBV7-8,12,TRBJ2-3,-
CASSQRTGFYEQYF,TGCGCCAGCAGCCAAAGGACAGGGTTCTACGAGCAGTACTTC,-,TRBV4-1,14,TRBJ2-7,TRBD1